Below, 2 T cell receptor beta chains from the same sample are listed, as sequenced in a study of cytomegalovirus exposure and HLA in healthy donors. It was with 60 Vbeta and 13 Jbeta primers that the PCR ran. Method: immunoSEQ multiplex PCR; TCRdb's copy keeps in-frame clones and lacks some. The repertoire holds some 200,000 clones, with 80% to 85% as singletons. The sample consisted of PBMCs. The receptors were gathered from a man aged 35 to 55 in good health and CMV-seropositive.

This clone appeared a few times. The chain is built from TRBV28 and TRBJ1-6; tentatively, D is TRBD1 (6 bases). Trimming removed 3 bases at V and 14 bases at J, with 17 bases between. Per the germline V gene, CDR1 is MDHEN and CDR2 is SYDVKM. The CDR3 runs to 14 residues. Here the CDR3 reads CASSLTGMNSALHF. The CDR3 DNA reads TGTGCCAGCAGTTTGACAGGAATGAATTCGGCCCTCCACTTT.

V and J are TRBV7-2 and TRBJ2-7; 9 nucleotides agree with TRBD1. Germline V lookup: CDR1 SGHTA, CDR2 FQGNSA. Unmatched junction bases numbered 9, after V lost 10 bases and J lost 5 bases. CDR3 length equals 13 residues. The CDR3 loop reads CATKQGAVDEQYF. DNA of the CDR3: TGTGCCACCAAACAGGGGGCGGTCGACGAGCAGTACTTC.